A selection of T cell receptor beta chains follows, all from one sample in a study of T cells expressing NK-cell markers. TCRdb reworked the 5' RACE reads into one entry per CDR3 protein, no DNA. In total, the table holds about 190,000 distinct CDR3 sequences. The source material was blood T cells: a sorted CD56 or NKG2C T cell subset, CD4+ or CD8+ T cells, or bulk PBMC T cells (not recorded which). The receptors derive from a man aged 18-70 years in good health. CDR3s include the opening cysteine and the closing phenylalanine or tryptophan. The order of the fields is CDR3 length, J gene, V gene, CDR3 protein.

len: 14; j_gene: TRBJ2-3; v_gene: TRBV2; CDR3aa: CASSSTSDTDTQYF
len: 19; j_gene: TRBJ2-2; v_gene: TRBV23-1; CDR3aa: CASSQPYLNRARHRGAVFF
len: 19; j_gene: TRBJ2-1; v_gene: TRBV7-8; CDR3aa: CASSRSGVRRDGTYNEQFF
len: 16; j_gene: TRBJ1-1; v_gene: TRBV11-2; CDR3aa: CASSFPLHLEGTEAFF
len: 14; j_gene: TRBJ1-5; v_gene: TRBV12-3/TRBV12-4; CDR3aa: CASSPQGARQPQHF
len: 13; j_gene: TRBJ2-5; v_gene: TRBV27; CDR3aa: CASSFGGRETQYF
len: 16; j_gene: TRBJ2-3; v_gene: TRBV5-1; CDR3aa: CASSLLTGEGTDTQYF
len: 17; j_gene: TRBJ2-7; v_gene: TRBV19; CDR3aa: CASSTRDGTWDSYEQYF
len: 14; j_gene: TRBJ2-7; v_gene: TRBV28; CDR3aa: CASSFGTSGDEQYF
len: 14; j_gene: TRBJ1-4; v_gene: TRBV27; CDR3aa: CASSNTEWDEKLFF
len: 15; j_gene: TRBJ1-4; v_gene: TRBV12-3/TRBV12-4; CDR3aa: CASSPIMGNNEKLFF
len: 15; j_gene: TRBJ2-2; v_gene: TRBV30; CDR3aa: CAWSVLGGDTGELFF
len: 15; j_gene: TRBJ1-6; v_gene: TRBV7-2; CDR3aa: CASSLGIGGRSPLHF
len: 13; j_gene: TRBJ2-5; v_gene: TRBV5-4; CDR3aa: CASTFRPQETQYF
len: 16; j_gene: TRBJ2-6; v_gene: TRBV7-9; CDR3aa: CASSYHRESGANVLTF
len: 17; j_gene: TRBJ2-2; v_gene: TRBV9; CDR3aa: CASSVNIGGSLTGELFF
len: 14; j_gene: TRBJ2-2; v_gene: TRBV5-1; CDR3aa: CASSFRGEAGELFF
len: 15; j_gene: TRBJ2-1; v_gene: TRBV10-3; CDR3aa: CAISEQAPSYNEQFF
len: 14; j_gene: TRBJ2-3; v_gene: TRBV6-1; CDR3aa: CASSHLGYTDTQYF
len: 15; j_gene: TRBJ2-3; v_gene: TRBV4-2; CDR3aa: CASSPGTGAVDTQYF